This T cell receptor (beta chain) was observed in a study of beta chain features in type 1 diabetes. Across the whole study: Age, gender and cell yields were similar between patients and healthy donors. Whole-study results and caveats: All four CD4+ subsets of Type 1 diabetes patients contained TCRB CDR3s that were moderately but significantly shorter.

Based on CD45RO/CCR7/CD25/CD127/CD95/CD27, CD4+ regulatory, stem cell-like memory, naive and central memory cells were sorted. cDNA synthesis used the whole RNA isolate, giving expressed TCRB sequences. Data came from immunoSEQ multiplex PCR; TCRdb stores just in-frame clones and leaves some out. Altogether about 660,000 clones are present, over 13% being singletons, with the ten largest covering 0.035% to 0.045%. Germline lookup yields CDR1 SQVTM and CDR2 ANQGSEA. This CDR3 has 13 amino acids. Trimming shortened V by 6 bases and J by 0 bases, and 11 bases separated the two germline ends. This clone was counted only a few times. Its cognate antigen is unknown. Within the sample, other DNA sequences also encode this same CDR3.

The TCR comes from a man in his late teens or twenties with type 1 diabetes. The sequenced material came from naive CD4+ T cells from blood. The chain is built from TRBV29-1 and TRBJ1-1; no reliable D call. The CDR3 spells CSVRTGMNTEAFF. In nucleotides, the CDR3 is TGCAGCGTCCGGACGGGGATGAACACTGAAGCTTTCTTT.